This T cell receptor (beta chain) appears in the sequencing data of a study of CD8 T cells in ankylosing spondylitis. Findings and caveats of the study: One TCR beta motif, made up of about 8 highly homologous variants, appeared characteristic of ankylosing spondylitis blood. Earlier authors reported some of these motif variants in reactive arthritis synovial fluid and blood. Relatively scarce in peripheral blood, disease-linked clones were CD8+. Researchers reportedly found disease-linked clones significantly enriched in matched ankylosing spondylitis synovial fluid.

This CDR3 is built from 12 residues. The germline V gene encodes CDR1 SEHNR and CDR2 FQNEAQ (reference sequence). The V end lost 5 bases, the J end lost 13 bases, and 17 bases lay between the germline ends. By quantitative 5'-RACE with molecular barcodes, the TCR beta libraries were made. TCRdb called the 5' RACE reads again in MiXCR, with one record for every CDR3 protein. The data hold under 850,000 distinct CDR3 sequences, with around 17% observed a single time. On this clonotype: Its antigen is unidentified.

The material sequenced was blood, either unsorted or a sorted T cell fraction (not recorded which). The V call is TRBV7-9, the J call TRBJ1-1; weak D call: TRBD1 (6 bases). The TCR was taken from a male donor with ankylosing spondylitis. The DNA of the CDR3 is TGTGCCAGCAGCCTAGGCGGGGGCTCAGTTTTCTTT. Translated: CASSLGGGSVFF.